The clone carrying this T cell receptor (beta chain) was found a few times. What it recognizes is unknown. Germline CDR1 and CDR2: SEHNR and FQNEAQ (reference sequence). This CDR3 region has 12 residues. The ends were cut back, 5 bases at V and 7 bases at J, with 9 bases in the middle. This sample was included in a study of vaccination effects on CD4 cells after COVID-19. Study at large: Antigen-specific CD4+ T cells were first expanded with viral peptide pools by the ViraFEST assay and only then sequenced. Two-dose BNT162b2 or mRNA-1273 vaccination was given to participants. Study-level points and caveats: The study found marked clonal contraction of infection- and vaccine-induced clones late after vaccination.

Clones were sequenced by immunoSEQ multiplex PCR, and TCRdb holds only the in-frame ones, with some missing. The data show 45,000 or so clones, around 74% seen once. CD4+ T cells were isolated after less than 13 days of culture. PCR confirmed that the person was infected with SARS-CoV-2 between March and December 2020. This chain links TRBV7-9 with TRBJ1-5; no reliable D call. Sequencing was performed on CD4+ T cells from PBMCs cultured without peptide, taken before COVID-19 vaccination. The source is a human donor who had a prior SARS-CoV-2 infection. In DNA form, the CDR3 reads TGTGCCAGCAGCGGAAAAAACCAGCCCCAGCATTTT. It specifies CASSGKNQPQHF.